This T cell receptor (beta chain) derives from a study of T cells in Graves' hyperthyroidism and ophthalmopathy. The CDR3 is 13 residues long. This clonotype was recorded many times. What it binds is unknown. A read error may produce the germline difference seen at one junction end. General study findings and limits: Blood shared most expanded thyroid clonotypes above 0.001.

RNA transcripts were the template for amplifying TCR beta CDR3 regions. Primed by the HTBI set, a first-round RT-PCR was run on the TCR CDR3. TCRdb re-called the multiplex PCR reads with MiXCR, one entry per CDR3 protein. The sample includes hundreds of thousands of distinct CDR3 sequences, approximately 14% seen only once; the top ten take roughly a tenth. Sequencing was performed on blood. The TCR was taken from a young woman with Graves' hyperthyroidism. The chain has TRBV12-3 or TRBV12-4 and TRBJ1-2; weak D call: TRBD1 (6 bases). For the CDR3, the DNA is TGTGCCAGCAGTTTTGGCCGAACGGGGGGCCCTTCCTTC. Encoded protein: CASSFGRTGGPSF.